Detailed here is one TCR beta chain. Its antigen is still unknown. The data stem from a study of cytomegalovirus exposure and HLA in healthy donors. The length of the CDR3 is 12 residues. The germline CDR1 and CDR2 sequences are SGHNT and YYREEE (reference sequence). Trimming took 2 bases from V and 3 from J, leaving 5 bases between them. Overall study findings and caveats: Certain indistinguishable V segments, among them TRBV6-2 and TRBV6-3, were excluded. A later look showed TCR association rates differing by HLA locus, highest for DRB1 and lowest for HLA-C. In vitro checks showed that a few CMV-associated chains really do target CMV antigens. Several of the most significant clusters appeared linked to common viral pathogens, based on a later analysis.

PCR amplification relied on 60 Vbeta primers (plus 13 Jbeta primers). The repertoire was sequenced with immunoSEQ multiplex PCR; TCRdb's copy has only in-frame clones and lacks some. The repertoire holds tens of thousands of clones, with roughly nine tenths as singletons. Sequencing was carried out using PBMCs. This sequence joins TRBV5-4 and TRBJ2-5; D call uncertain. This sequence originates from a man younger than 40 in good health and CMV-seropositive. CDR3: CASSFGKETQYF. The CDR3 DNA follows: TGTGCCAGCAGCTTCGGTAAAGAGACCCAGTACTTC.